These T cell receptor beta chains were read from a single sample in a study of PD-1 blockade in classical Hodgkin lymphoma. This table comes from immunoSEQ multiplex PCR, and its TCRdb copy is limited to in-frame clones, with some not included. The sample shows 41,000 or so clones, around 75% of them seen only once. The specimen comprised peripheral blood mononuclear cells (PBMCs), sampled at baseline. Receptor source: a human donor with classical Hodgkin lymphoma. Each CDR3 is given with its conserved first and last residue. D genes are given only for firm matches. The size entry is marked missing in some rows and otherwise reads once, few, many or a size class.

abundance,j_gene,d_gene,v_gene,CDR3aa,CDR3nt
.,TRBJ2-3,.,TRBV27,CASSLRLTDTQYF,TGTGCCAGCAGTTTACGACTTACAGATACGCAGTATTTT
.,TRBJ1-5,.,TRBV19,CASSPRISNQPQHF,TGTGCCAGTAGTCCCCGGATTAGCAATCAGCCCCAGCATTTT
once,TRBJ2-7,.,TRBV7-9,CASSLDGSREYF,TGTGCCAGCAGCTTAGATGGCAGCCGCGAGTACTTC
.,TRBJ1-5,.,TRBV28,CASSLLAPSNQPQHF,TGTGCCAGCAGTTTATTGGCTCCTAGCAATCAGCCCCAGCATTTT
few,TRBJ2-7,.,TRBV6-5,CASSSLDSAYEQYF,TGTGCCAGCAGTTCCTTGGACAGCGCTTACGAGCAGTACTTC
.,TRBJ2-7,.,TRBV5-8,CASSFGGWVYEQYF,TGTGCCAGCAGCTTTGGAGGGTGGGTCTACGAGCAGTACTTC
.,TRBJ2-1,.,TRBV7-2,CASSLSGSSYNEQFF,TGTGCCAGCAGCTTATCCGGGAGCTCCTACAATGAGCAGTTCTTC
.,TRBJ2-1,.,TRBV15,CATSPLRAGNEQFF,TGTGCCACCAGTCCCCTTCGGGCTGGCAATGAGCAGTTCTTC
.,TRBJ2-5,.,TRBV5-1,CASSLDGPVGSQYF,TGCGCCAGCAGCTTGGACGGTCCAGTGGGGTCCCAGTACTTC
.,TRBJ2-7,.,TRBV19,CASSIGGTYEQYF,TGTGCCAGTAGTATCGGAGGGACCTACGAGCAGTACTTC
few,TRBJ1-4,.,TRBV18,CASSPLLNEKLFF,TGTGCCAGCTCACCTTTGCTTAATGAAAAACTGTTTTTT
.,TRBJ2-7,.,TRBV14,CASSQDTQGFYEQYF,TGTGCCAGCAGCCAAGATACACAGGGATTCTACGAGCAGTACTTC
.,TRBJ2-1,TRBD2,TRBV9,CASSAGLAGGLGYNEQFF,TGTGCCAGCAGCGCGGGACTAGCGGGAGGGCTCGGCTACAATGAGCAGTTCTTC
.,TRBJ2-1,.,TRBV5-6,CASSPAGRNYNEQFF,TGTGCCAGCAGCCCCGCGGGGCGGAATTACAATGAGCAGTTCTTC
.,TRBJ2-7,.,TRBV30,CAWSEGSYEQYF,TGTGCCTGGAGTGAGGGGTCCTACGAGCAGTACTTC
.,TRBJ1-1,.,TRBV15,CATSRGGSKEEEAFF,TGTGCCACCAGCAGAGGGGGCAGTAAGGAGGAAGAAGCTTTCTTT
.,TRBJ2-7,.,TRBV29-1,CSVLARPRGREQYF,TGCAGCGTTTTAGCCCGACCTCGGGGGCGCGAGCAGTACTTC
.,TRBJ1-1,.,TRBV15,CATSRDLAEFEAFF,TGTGCCACCAGCAGAGATTTGGCAGAGTTCGAAGCTTTCTTT
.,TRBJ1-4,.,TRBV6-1,CAISAEETNEKLFF,TGTGCCATCTCAGCCGAGGAAACTAATGAAAAACTGTTTTTT
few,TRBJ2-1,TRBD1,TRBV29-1,CSARGTNRGNEQFF,TGCAGCGCCCGAGGGACCAACAGGGGGAATGAGCAGTTCTTC
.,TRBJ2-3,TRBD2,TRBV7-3,CASGLAGISTDTQYF,TGTGCCAGCGGACTAGCGGGGATTAGCACAGATACGCAGTATTTT
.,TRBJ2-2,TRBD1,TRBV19,CASSQGTGAVPGELFF,TGTGCCAGTAGTCAGGGGACAGGGGCAGTCCCCGGGGAGCTGTTTTTT
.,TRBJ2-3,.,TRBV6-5,CASRAGPHTDTQYF,TGTGCCAGCAGAGCAGGGCCTCACACAGATACGCAGTATTTT
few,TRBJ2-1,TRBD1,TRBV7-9,CASSLKGQGADEQFF,TGTGCCAGCAGCTTAAAGGGACAGGGGGCCGATGAGCAGTTCTTC
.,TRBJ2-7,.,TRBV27,CATRSGQGGFYEQYF,TGTGCCACAAGATCGGGACAAGGGGGGTTCTACGAGCAGTACTTC
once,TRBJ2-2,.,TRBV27,CASSLYPGLGSGELFF,TGTGCCAGCAGTTTATATCCAGGGCTGGGCTCCGGGGAGCTGTTTTTT
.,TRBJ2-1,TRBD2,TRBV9,CASSVRLAGNNEQFF,TGTGCCAGCAGCGTTCGGCTAGCGGGAAACAATGAGCAGTTCTTC
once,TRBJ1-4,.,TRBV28,CASSQPQLEKLFF,TGTGCCAGCAGCCAACCCCAGCTTGAAAAACTGTTTTTT
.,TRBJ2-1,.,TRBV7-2,CASSLVAKTNEQFF,TGTGCCAGCAGCTTAGTGGCAAAGACCAATGAGCAGTTCTTC
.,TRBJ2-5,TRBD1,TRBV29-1,CSGGQGQETQYF,TGCAGCGGGGGACAGGGTCAAGAGACCCAGTACTTC
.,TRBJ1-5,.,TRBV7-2,CASSSRDYQPQHF,TGTGCCAGCAGCTCCAGGGACTATCAGCCCCAGCATTTT
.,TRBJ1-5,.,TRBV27,CASSFKDQPQHF,TGTGCCAGCAGTTTTAAGGATCAGCCCCAGCATTTT
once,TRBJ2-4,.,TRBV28,CASSQDQNIQYF,TGTGCCAGCAGTCAAGACCAAAACATTCAGTACTTC
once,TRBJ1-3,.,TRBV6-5,CASSSSGTAPGNTIYF,TGTGCCAGCAGTTCCAGCGGGACGGCCCCTGGAAACACCATATATTTT
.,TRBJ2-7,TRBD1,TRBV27,CASGQGTPRISEQYF,TGTGCCTCTGGACAGGGGACCCCCCGAATCTCCGAGCAGTACTTC
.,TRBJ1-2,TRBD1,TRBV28,CASSLGGTANYGYTF,TGTGCCAGCAGTTTAGGCGGGACAGCTAACTATGGCTACACCTTC
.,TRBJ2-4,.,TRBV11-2,CASSFGAENIQYF,TGTGCCAGCAGCTTCGGGGCCGAAAACATTCAGTACTTC
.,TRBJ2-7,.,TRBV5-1,CASSLTLGTSYEQYF,TGCGCCAGCAGCTTGACCCTGGGGACCTCCTACGAGCAGTACTTC
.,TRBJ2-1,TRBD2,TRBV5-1,CASSPSGVFEQFF,TGCGCCAGCAGCCCTAGCGGGGTATTTGAGCAGTTCTTC
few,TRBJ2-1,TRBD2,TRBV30,CAWKAGPPGGQFF,TGTGCCTGGAAGGCGGGACCGCCGGGGGGGCAGTTCTTC
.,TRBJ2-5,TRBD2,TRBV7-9,CASSSPADSGGQETQYF,TGTGCCAGCAGCTCCCCCGCGGATAGCGGGGGCCAAGAGACCCAGTACTTC
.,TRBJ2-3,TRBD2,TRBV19,CASSMGLAGSTDTQYF,TGTGCCAGTAGTATGGGCCTAGCGGGATCCACAGATACGCAGTATTTT
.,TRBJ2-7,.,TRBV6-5,CASSLRQDYEQYF,TGTGCCAGCAGTCTACGACAGGACTACGAGCAGTACTTC
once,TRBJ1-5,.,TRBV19,CATARGVNQPQHF,TGTGCCACTGCTCGGGGTGTCAATCAGCCCCAGCATTTT
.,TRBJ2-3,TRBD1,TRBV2,CASRGQGRTDTQYF,TGTGCCAGCAGAGGACAGGGCCGCACAGATACGCAGTATTTT
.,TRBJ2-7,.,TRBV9,CASSVGGGNSREQYF,TGTGCCAGCAGCGTAGGCGGCGGGAATTCCCGCGAGCAGTACTTC
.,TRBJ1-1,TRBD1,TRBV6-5,CASKEWTGEAFF,TGTGCCAGCAAAGAGTGGACAGGTGAAGCTTTCTTT
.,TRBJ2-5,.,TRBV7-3,CASSRQALGSQETQYF,TGTGCCAGCAGCCGACAGGCTTTGGGGAGTCAAGAGACCCAGTACTTC
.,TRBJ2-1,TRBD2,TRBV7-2,CASSLAGTSGRYEQFF,TGTGCCAGCAGCTTAGCCGGGACTAGCGGGAGGTATGAGCAGTTCTTC
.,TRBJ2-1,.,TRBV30,CAWGMDSSYNEQFF,TGTGCCTGGGGCATGGACAGCTCCTACAATGAGCAGTTCTTC
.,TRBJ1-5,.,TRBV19,CASTHIGGPQPQHF,TGTGCCAGTACCCACATTGGGGGACCTCAGCCCCAGCATTTT
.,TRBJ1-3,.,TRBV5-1,CASSLQNSGNTIYF,TGCGCCAGCAGCCTCCAAAACTCTGGAAACACCATATATTTT
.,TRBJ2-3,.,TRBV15,CATSRERGAGTDTQYF,TGTGCCACCAGCAGAGAGCGGGGAGCGGGCACAGATACGCAGTATTTT
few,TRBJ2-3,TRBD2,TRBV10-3,CAISDRVAGETDTQYF,TGTGCCATCAGTGATCGAGTAGCGGGAGAGACAGATACGCAGTATTTT
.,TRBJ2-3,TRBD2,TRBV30,CAWRLAGAGDTQYF,TGTGCCTGGCGACTAGCGGGAGCTGGAGATACGCAGTATTTT
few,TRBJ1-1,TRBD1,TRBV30,CAWSRDSLEAFF,TGTGCCTGGAGTAGGGACAGCCTTGAAGCTTTCTTT
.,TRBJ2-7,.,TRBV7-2,CASSLAPGSEQYF,TGTGCCAGCAGCTTAGCCCCCGGGTCCGAGCAGTACTTC
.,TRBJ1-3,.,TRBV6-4,CASSDCMVPVARLEGNTIYF,TGTGCCAGCAGTGATTGTATGGTTCCTGTGGCTCGCCTGGAAGGAAACACCATATATTTT
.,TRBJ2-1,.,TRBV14,CASSQAQGPYNEQFF,TGTGCCAGCAGCCAAGCTCAGGGCCCCTACAATGAGCAGTTCTTC